These 23 T cell receptor beta chains were all obtained from the same sample, sequenced in a study of CD8+CD57+ T cells in acquired aplastic anemia. TCR beta VDJ combinations and CDR3 sequences were profiled from genomic DNA. TCRdb called the reads again in MiXCR, with one record for every CDR3 protein. The table has approximately 65,000 distinct CDR3 sequences, roughly 54% seen once. Sample: sorted CD4+, CD8+, or CD8+CD57+ T cells (not recorded which) from PBMCs. The receptors were sampled from a human donor in good health, serving as a control.

Many counts were recorded for this clonotype. The chain uses TRBV5-1 and TRBJ1-2; D not resolved. The germline V and J ends were trimmed by 7 bases and 2 bases, with 9 bases remaining between them. The CDR3 contains 12 residues. Germline V lookup: CDR1 SGHRS, CDR2 YFSETQ. CDR3 amino acids: CASRTQNYGYTF. The CDR3 DNA sequence: TGCGCCAGCCGGACCCAAAACTATGGCTACACCTTC.

By its share, this clonotype is medium-sized. Compared with germline, one end of the junction differs, possibly owing to a read error. The rearrangement links TRBV19 to TRBJ2-3; perhaps TRBD1 as D (6 bases). From germline, CDR1 is LNHDA and CDR2 SQIVND (reference sequence). The CDR3 totals 15 residues. The CDR3 coding sequence is TGTGCCTGTAGGAAGGGGGACATTAGCACAGATACGCAGTATTTT. Its protein is CACRKGDISTDTQYF.

The V and J genes are TRBV25-1 and TRBJ2-5; D unclear. Trimming left V 11 bases short and J 2 bases short, with 9 bases between. The CDR3 sequence is 11 residues long. Germline lookup yields CDR1 MGHDK and CDR2 SYGVNS. The CDR3 sequence: CADHRQETQYF. The CDR3 nucleotides are TGTGCCGACCACCGTCAAGAGACCCAGTACTTC.

This clonotype is medium-sized. The junction departs from the called germline gene at one end, perhaps through a read error. V is TRBV29-1 and J is TRBJ2-5; 8 bases align to TRBD2. This CDR3 is 12 amino acids long. Germline V gene lookup returns CDR1 SQVTM and CDR2 ANQGSEA. For the CDR3, the DNA is TGCAGCGTTGTGGCTAGCGGGCCGGTAAGACACTTC. Protein: CSVVASGPVRHF.

This clonotype was counted once. J is TRBJ1-6 and V is TRBV20-1, with 8 bases identical to TRBD1. V trimming: 0 bases; J trimming: 10 bases; junction bases outside the gene matches: 11. The germline V gene encodes CDR1 DFQATT and CDR2 SNEGSKA (reference sequence). The CDR3 covers 16 residues. The CDR3 DNA reads as TGCAGTGCTAGAGAAGGGACAGGTACGGCCCTATCACCCCTCCACTTT. The encoded protein is CSAREGTGTALSPLHF.

The J gene is TRBJ2-2, the V gene TRBV10-3, with 9 bases that match TRBD2. The ends lost 6 bases at V and 3 bases at J; junction bases unmatched: 5. The germline gives CDR1 ENHRY, CDR2 SYGVKD. The CDR3 totals 15 residues. This CDR3 is CAIRSGGTHTGELFF. The CDR3 nucleotides are TGTGCCATCAGGAGCGGGGGGACTCACACCGGGGAGCTGTTTTTT.

This sequence joins TRBV7-9 and TRBJ1-2, with TRBD1 as a possible D gene (5 bases). Trimming cost V 3 bases and J 7 bases, with 15 bases left between them. The CDR3 consists of 14 residues. Germline loops: CDR1 SEHNR, CDR2 FQNEAQ (reference sequence). The CDR3, as DNA: TGTGCCAGCAGCTTTAAAATCCGGGGACTTGGCTACACCTTC. It translates to CASSFKIRGLGYTF.

There are a few counts of this clonotype. The CDR3 loop reads CASSESSRNNSPLHF. CDR3 coding DNA: TGTGCCAGCAGTGAATCTAGCAGGAATAATTCACCCCTCCACTTT. The chain couples TRBV25-1 to TRBJ1-6; no reliable D call. The germline V gene encodes CDR1 MGHDK and CDR2 SYGVNS. The V gene lost 1 base and the J gene lost 5 bases, with 9 bases spanning the gap. This CDR3 region has 15 residues.

CDR3 DNA sequence: TGTGCCACCAGTGATTTTCTAGCGGGAGGGTACACAGATACGCAGTATTTT. Amino acids: CATSDFLAGGYTDTQYF. The chain links TRBV24-1 to TRBJ2-3; 12 bases match TRBD2. The CDR3 totals 17 residues. The ends lost 1 base at V and 2 bases at J; junction bases unmatched: 3. Germline-derived CDR1 and CDR2 are KGHDR and SFDVKD.

J is TRBJ1-2 and V is TRBV2; tentative D call: TRBD1 (5 bases). The CDR3 is 14 amino acids. V lost 3 bases and J lost 8, with 16 bases in between. CDR1 SNHLY and CDR2 FYNNEI come from the germline V gene. The CDR3 region has the DNA TGTGCCAGCAGTGAGGCCCCGGGGGTAAAAGGCTACACCTTC. This sequence encodes CASSEAPGVKGYTF.

J is TRBJ2-7 and V is TRBV7-8; 7 bases agree with TRBD2. Germline V gene lookup returns CDR1 SGHVS and CDR2 FQNEAQ. Unmatched junction bases numbered 3, after V lost 1 base and J lost 3 bases. The CDR3 totals 14 residues. The CDR3 region is CASSLGAGVYEQYF. CDR3 bases: TGTGCCAGCAGCTTAGGGGCGGGGGTCTACGAGCAGTACTTC.

This clonotype occurred many times. The chain employs TRBV6-5 and TRBJ2-1, with TRBD2 identical over 8 bases. The J segment lost 2 bases and the V segment lost 5 bases, leaving 5 bases of the junction unmatched. The CDR3 length is 15 residues. CDR1 is MNHEY, CDR2 SVGAGI, per germline. The CDR3 is CASSRSGDPYNEQFF. CDR3 DNA sequence: TGTGCCAGCAGTCGTAGCGGGGACCCCTACAATGAGCAGTTCTTC.

The rearrangement joins TRBV5-1 to TRBJ1-3, with TRBD1 as a possible D gene (6 bases). CDR1 is SGHRS, CDR2 YFSETQ, per germline. This CDR3 has 16 amino acids. Trimming pared 4 bases from V and 4 bases from J, leaving 18 bases between. CDR3 coding DNA: TGCGCCAGCAGCCCGCAGGGGCCCTACTCCGGAAACACCATATATTTT. This gives the protein CASSPQGPYSGNTIYF.

The table lists this clonotype with many counts. The rearrangement links TRBV11-2 to TRBJ2-7; 8 bases agree with TRBD2. V lost 2 bases and J lost 6; bases outside the gene matches: 9. The germline V gene has CDR1 SGHAT and CDR2 FQNNGV. CDR3 length: 15 amino acids. The CDR3 sequence: CASSLKTAGGGEQYF. In DNA form, the CDR3 reads TGTGCCAGCAGCTTAAAGACGGCGGGAGGAGGCGAGCAGTACTTC.

This clonotype was recorded many times. V and J are TRBV19 and TRBJ2-2; 9 positions match TRBD2. Per the germline V gene, CDR1 is LNHDA and CDR2 is SQIVND (reference sequence). CDR3 length: 20 residues. V lost 6 bases, J lost 0 bases, and 17 bases stayed unmatched. The CDR3 reads CASRNRPTGLAFSNTGELFF. DNA of the CDR3: TGTGCCAGTAGGAACCGCCCGACGGGACTAGCATTTTCGAACACCGGGGAGCTGTTTTTT. Together with reference TRBV19 and TRBJ2-2, the CDR3 gives the full variable domain: DGGITQSPKYLFRKEGQNVTLSCEQNLNHDAMYWYRQDPGQGLRLIYYSQIVNDFQKGDIAEGYSVSREKKESFPLTVTSAQKNPTAFYLCASRNRPTGLAFSNTGELFFGEGSRLTVL.

V usage is TRBV24-1 and J usage is TRBJ2-1; perhaps TRBD2 as D (5 bases). V was pared by 4 bases and J by 8 bases, with 8 bases between. The germline CDR1 and CDR2 sequences are KGHDR and SFDVKD. CDR3 length: 12 amino acids. The CDR3 protein is CATSDLDYEQFF. The CDR3 coding sequence is TGTGCCACCAGTGACCTGGACTATGAGCAGTTCTTC.

By sample share, this clonotype is medium-sized. Here the CDR3 reads CASIARGQGQPQHF. The CDR3, as DNA: TGTGCCAGTATTGCCAGGGGGCAGGGTCAGCCCCAGCATTTT. The V and J genes are TRBV19 and TRBJ1-5, with 8 bases aligning to TRBD1. J gave up 6 bases and V 7 bases, and 8 bases lay outside the gene matches. Germline lookup yields CDR1 LNHDA and CDR2 SQIVND (reference sequence). This CDR3 comprises 14 residues.

The V gene is TRBV7-9, the J gene TRBJ1-6; TRBD1 agrees at 9 bases. In germline, CDR1 is SEHNR, CDR2 FQNEAQ (reference sequence). Trimming took 4 bases from V and 8 from J; bases not matched to a gene: 6. The CDR3 is made up of 15 amino acids. This CDR3 reads CASSSVRTGDSPLHF. Here the CDR3 DNA reads TGTGCCAGCAGCTCCGTGAGGACAGGGGATTCACCCCTCCACTTT.

By sample share, this clonotype is medium-sized. Written as DNA, the CDR3 is TGCAGCGCCAAGGGGGGGACTAGCGGGAGCGCAGATACGCAGTATTTT. Translated, it gives CSAKGGTSGSADTQYF. V gene TRBV29-1 combines with J gene TRBJ2-3; TRBD2 aligns across 14 bases. Germline assignment: CDR1 SQVTM and CDR2 ANQGSEA. The CDR3 totals 16 residues. J lost 4 bases, V lost 7 bases, and 10 bases had no gene match.

This clonotype is labeled medium-sized. This sequence joins TRBV25-1 and TRBJ2-3; 7 nucleotides agree with TRBD2. After removal of 1 base from V and 0 bases from J, the junction contained 1 base not matched to a gene. This CDR3 region has 15 residues. Germline V gene data show CDR1 as MGHDK and CDR2 as SYGVNS. CDR3 sequence: CASSELGGSTDTQYF. Here the CDR3 DNA reads TGTGCCAGCAGTGAATTGGGGGGGAGCACAGATACGCAGTATTTT.

The chain links TRBV5-1 to TRBJ1-6; the match to TRBD1 covers 11 bases. Germline CDR1 and CDR2: SGHRS and YFSETQ. The CDR3 runs 16 residues. The ends lost 4 bases at V and 5 bases at J; junction bases unmatched: 5. The chain's CDR3 is CASSRGQGADNSPLHF. The CDR3 coding sequence is TGCGCCAGCAGCCGCGGACAGGGGGCAGATAATTCACCCCTCCACTTT.

The chain combines TRBV5-1 with TRBJ2-5, with a possible D match to TRBD1 (6 bases). The CDR3 loop spans 14 amino acids. Looked up from germline, CDR1 is SGHRS and CDR2 is YFSETQ. Deletions cut 4 bases from V and 4 bases from J, with 14 bases between. The CDR3 region is CASSVQGSRETQYF. DNA of the CDR3: TGCGCCAGCAGCGTACAGGGATCCCGAGAGACCCAGTACTTC.

This clonotype was seen many times. The rearrangement joins TRBV5-1 to TRBJ2-5; 7 bases map to TRBD1. CDR3 length equals 15 residues. J gave up 1 base and V 4 bases, and 7 bases lay outside the gene matches. Germline V gene lookup returns CDR1 SGHRS and CDR2 YFSETQ. Here the CDR3 reads CASSLHGTAQETQYF. The CDR3 bases are TGCGCCAGCAGCCTTCATGGGACAGCCCAAGAGACCCAGTACTTC.